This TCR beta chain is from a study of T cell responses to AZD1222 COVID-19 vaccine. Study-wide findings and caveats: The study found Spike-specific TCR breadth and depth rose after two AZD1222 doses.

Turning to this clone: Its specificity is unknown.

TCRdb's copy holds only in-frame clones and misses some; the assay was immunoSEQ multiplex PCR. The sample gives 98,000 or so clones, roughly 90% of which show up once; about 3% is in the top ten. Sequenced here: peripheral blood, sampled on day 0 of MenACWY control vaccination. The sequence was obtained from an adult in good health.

CDR3 region: CASSREEGVGNSPLHF. The CDR3 DNA reads TGTGCCAGCTCACGGGAAGAGGGGGTTGGAAATTCACCCCTCCACTTT. The V and J genes are TRBV18 and TRBJ1-6, with TRBD1 as a possible D gene (6 bases). Trimming stripped 4 bases from V and 7 bases from J, with 17 bases between. This CDR3 has 16 residues. Germline loops: CDR1 KGHSH, CDR2 LQKENI.